Each of the 8 T cell receptor beta chains below was sequenced from the same sample in a study of shared clonotypes between healthy human individuals. Libraries were prepared by immunoSEQ multiplex PCR; TCRdb keeps only in-frame clonotypes and omits some of them. The sample lists around 980,000 clones; approximately 80% were seen once. Material: memory CD4+ T cells from PBMCs. Documented subset: CD45RA-negative fraction. These TCRs come from a man aged 18 to 30 in good health. Some clones in this sample may be carry-over from other donors' samples.

The chain uses TRBV28 and TRBJ1-2, with D perhaps TRBD1 (6 bases). With 7 bases removed from V and 4 bases from J, the gap between germline ends came to 16 bases. This CDR3 is built from 14 residues. CDR1 MDHEN and CDR2 SYDVKM come from the germline V gene. Here the CDR3 DNA reads TGTGCCAGCAACAGTGTAGGGGGGGCCTATGGCTACACCTTC. Translating it yields CASNSVGGAYGYTF.

This clone was seen at least ten times. The J gene is TRBJ2-3, the V gene TRBV11-1, with 8 bases identical to TRBD2. With V trimmed by 1 base and J by 5 bases, 5 bases remained unmatched. In germline, CDR1 is SGHAT, CDR2 FQDESV (reference sequence). The CDR3 is 15 amino acids. The CDR3 nucleotides are TGTGCCAGCAGCTTAGTCGGGAGGGCCAGAGATACGCAGTATTTT. It translates to CASSLVGRARDTQYF. The full variable domain, completed using reference TRBV11-1 and TRBJ2-3, is EAEVAQSPRYKITEKSQAVAFWCDPISGHATLYWYRQILGQGPELLVQFQDESVVDDSQLPKDRFSAERLKGVDSTLKIQPAELGDSAMYLCASSLVGRARDTQYFGPGTRLTVL.

This clone was recorded only once. The chain has TRBV28 and TRBJ2-1; D may correspond to TRBD1 or TRBD2 (6 bases each). This CDR3 spans 15 amino acids. Germline loops: CDR1 MDHEN, CDR2 SYDVKM. V was cut by 7 bases and J by 5 bases, with 18 bases left in between. In DNA, the CDR3 is TGTGCCAGCAAGGTTGGGGGGCGTCGGGACAATGAGCAGTTCTTC. As protein: CASKVGGRRDNEQFF.

The chain employs TRBV28 and TRBJ1-2; TRBD1 aligns across 7 bases. Losses at the gene ends were 5 bases for V and 4 bases for J; bases not matched to a gene: 4. Germline V gives CDR1 MDHEN, CDR2 SYDVKM. The length of the CDR3 is 13 residues. The CDR3 DNA reads TGTGCCAGCAGTGAGGGGACAGTCTATGGCTACACCTTC. It yields the protein CASSEGTVYGYTF.

In this sample, this clone turned up once. The chain is built from TRBV19 and TRBJ1-2; D is ambiguous. The CDR3 extends over 13 amino acids. Trimming cost V 3 bases and J 4 bases, with 9 bases left between them. Germline CDR1 reads LNHDA; CDR2 reads SQIVND (reference sequence). DNA for the CDR3: TGTGCCAGTAGTATTGAACTAACCTATGGCTACACCTTC. The encoded protein is CASSIELTYGYTF.

The chain joins TRBV9 to TRBJ2-7; 7 bases match TRBD2. Losses at the gene ends were 0 bases for V and 3 bases for J; bases not matched to a gene: 3. Looked up from germline, CDR1 is SGDLS and CDR2 is YYNGEE. The CDR3 spans 14 residues. In DNA, the CDR3 is TGTGCCAGCAGCGTAGATGGCGGGAGCTACGAGCAGTACTTC. Translated, it gives CASSVDGGSYEQYF.

The chain links TRBV19 to TRBJ2-1, with 7 bases lining up with TRBD2. CDR3 length equals 12 residues. CDR1 and CDR2 (germline): LNHDA, SQIVND (reference sequence). V was clipped by 3 bases and J by 14 bases; unmatched bases: 7. The CDR3 DNA follows: TGTGCCAGTAGTATCCTGGGGGGGGTTGAGTTCTTC. It specifies CASSILGGVEFF.

The CDR3 loop reads CASGRYGYTF. For the CDR3, the DNA is TGTGCCAGCGGACGGTATGGCTACACCTTC. The rearrangement links TRBV6-1 to TRBJ1-2; D is ambiguous. The CDR3 is 10 amino acids. V was shortened by 8 bases and J by 5 bases, with 6 bases between the two germline ends. The V gene's germline CDR1 is MNHNS and CDR2 SASEGT.